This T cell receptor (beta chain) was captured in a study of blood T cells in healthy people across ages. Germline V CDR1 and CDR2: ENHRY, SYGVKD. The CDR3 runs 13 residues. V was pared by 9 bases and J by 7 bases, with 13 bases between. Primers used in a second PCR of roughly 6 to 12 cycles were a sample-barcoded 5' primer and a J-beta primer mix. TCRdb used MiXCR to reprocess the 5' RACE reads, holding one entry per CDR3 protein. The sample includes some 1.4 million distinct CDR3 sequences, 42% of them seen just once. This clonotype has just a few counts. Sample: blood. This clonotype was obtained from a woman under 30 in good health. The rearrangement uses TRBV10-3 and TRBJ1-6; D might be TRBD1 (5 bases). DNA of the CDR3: TGTGCCATACGGGACGGGGAAAATTCACCCCTCCACTTT. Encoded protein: CAIRDGENSPLHF.